A single sample is the source of the 17 T cell receptor beta chains below, sequenced in a study of human versus mouse CDR3 diversity and MHC coevolution. Sequencing used immunoSEQ multiplex PCR; TCRdb keeps in-frame clones, though not all of them. The repertoire consists of 60,000 or so clones, with roughly 93% occurring once and the leading ten covering under 20%. Sequencing was done on a sample of naive CD4+ T cells from blood. Noted subset: CD45RO-negative CD62L-positive naive CD4 T cells. The receptors were gathered from a person between 55 and 69 years old in good health.

J is TRBJ1-1 and V is TRBV5-1; TRBD1 might be the D (5 bases). Trimming stripped 5 bases from V and 0 bases from J, with 11 bases between. The CDR3 loop spans 14 amino acids. Germline values: CDR1 SGHRS, CDR2 YFSETQ. CDR3 bases: TGCGCCAGCAGTAGGCAGGGAATGAACACTGAAGCTTTCTTT. Translated: CASSRQGMNTEAFF.

The CDR3 DNA sequence: TGTGCCAGCAGCTTAACCCTAGCGGGAGAACGCGAGCAGTTCTTC. Translation gives CASSLTLAGEREQFF. V is TRBV7-2 and J is TRBJ2-1, with TRBD2 identical over 10 bases. Trimming cost V 2 bases and J 10 bases; bases outside gene matches: 8. The CDR3 sequence is 15 residues long. The germline V gene has CDR1 SGHTA and CDR2 FQGNSA.

The rearrangement links TRBV5-1 to TRBJ2-2; D is possibly TRBD1 (6 bases). Trimming cost V 0 bases and J 6 bases, with 6 bases left between them. CDR1 is SGHRS, CDR2 YFSETQ, per germline. This CDR3 is built from 13 residues. In DNA form, the CDR3 reads TGCGCCAGCAGCTTGGAGGGGGCCGGGGAGCTGTTTTTT. Its translation: CASSLEGAGELFF. Together with reference TRBV5-1 and TRBJ2-2, the CDR3 gives the full variable domain: KAGVTQTPRYLIKTRGQQVTLSCSPISGHRSVSWYQQTPGQGLQFLFEYFSETQRNKGNFPGRFSGRQFSNSRSEMNVSTLELGDSALYLCASSLEGAGELFFGEGSRLTVL.

A word on this clone: As the CDR3 is not closed by the conserved phenylalanine or tryptophan, this likely results from a read error. The chain carries TRBV28 and TRBJ2-7; D gene unclear. Germline CDR1 and CDR2: MDHEN and SYDVKM. The V end lost 6 bases, the J end lost 4 bases, and 10 bases lay between the germline ends. CDR3 length equals 12 residues. As DNA, the CDR3 is TGTGCCAGCAGCTTGGGCTCGTACGAGCAGTACCTC. This sequence encodes CASSLGSYEQYL.

The CDR3 here is CSVDALQGAGTDTQYF. CDR3 nucleotides: TGCAGCGTTGATGCCCTACAGGGGGCTGGTACAGATACGCAGTATTTT. This sequence joins TRBV29-1 and TRBJ2-3; 9 nucleotides agree with TRBD1. Germline-derived CDR1 and CDR2 are SQVTM and ANQGSEA. This CDR3 is built from 16 residues. V lost 3 bases and J lost 3; bases outside the gene matches: 10.

This chain connects TRBV5-4 to TRBJ2-5, with TRBD2 matching over 8 bases. The CDR3 runs to 15 residues. Trimming cost V 0 bases and J 3 bases; bases outside gene matches: 4. The germline V gene has CDR1 SGHNT and CDR2 YYREEE (reference sequence). CDR3 in amino acids: CASSLGTSREETQYF. As DNA, the CDR3 is TGTGCCAGCAGCTTGGGGACTAGCCGTGAAGAGACCCAGTACTTC.

The V call is TRBV4-1, the J call TRBJ2-7; 7 bases align to TRBD2. Germline lookup yields CDR1 MGHRA and CDR2 YSYEKL. CDR3 length equals 15 residues. J was trimmed by 6 bases and V by 0 bases; bases with no gene match: 8. Here the CDR3 reads CASSQEPGRVREQYF. The CDR3 region has the DNA TGCGCCAGCAGCCAAGAGCCAGGGAGGGTTCGCGAGCAGTACTTC.

The CDR3 loop reads CASEKEHHTEAFF. CDR3 DNA sequence: TGTGCCAGCGAGAAGGAGCACCACACTGAAGCTTTCTTT. The chain carries TRBV28 and TRBJ1-1, with unresolved D. V lost 8 bases to trimming and J lost 3 bases, with 13 bases between them. There are 13 residues in the CDR3. Germline V lookup: CDR1 MDHEN, CDR2 SYDVKM.

The chain carries TRBV7-8 and TRBJ1-5; TRBD1 agrees at 8 bases. V lost 5 bases and J lost 2; bases outside the gene matches: 5. The V gene's germline CDR1 is SGHVS and CDR2 FQNEAQ. The CDR3 extends over 15 amino acids. CDR3 bases: TGTGCCAGCAGCACAACAGGGGGGGGCAATCAGCCCCAGCATTTT. This encodes CASSTTGGGNQPQHF.

The chain recombines TRBV29-1 with TRBJ2-5; D gene unclear. Trimming shortened V by 3 bases and J by 4 bases, and 9 bases separated the two germline ends. This CDR3 has 12 amino acids. Germline values: CDR1 SQVTM, CDR2 ANQGSEA. The CDR3 sequence: CSVDFTGETQYF. Here the CDR3 DNA reads TGCAGCGTTGATTTTACGGGAGAGACCCAGTACTTC.

CDR3 sequence (DNA): TGCGCCAGCAGCTCGGGAGGGTCCACTGAAGCTTTCTTT. Protein sequence: CASSSGGSTEAFF. The gene calls are TRBV5-1 and TRBJ1-1, with no clear D. The CDR3 totals 13 residues. V shed 3 bases and J shed 4 bases, with 10 bases lying between them. CDR1 and CDR2 (germline): SGHRS, YFSETQ. Complete variable domain (other parts from reference TRBV5-1 and TRBJ1-1): KAGVTQTPRYLIKTRGQQVTLSCSPISGHRSVSWYQQTPGQGLQFLFEYFSETQRNKGNFPGRFSGRQFSNSRSEMNVSTLELGDSALYLCASSSGGSTEAFFGQGTRLTVV.

This chain uses TRBV5-1 with TRBJ2-3; TRBD2 aligns across 7 bases. CDR1 is SGHRS, CDR2 YFSETQ, per germline. Losses at the gene ends were 4 bases for V and 3 bases for J; bases not matched to a gene: 8. The CDR3 consists of 15 residues. In DNA form, the CDR3 reads TGCGCCAGCAGCCCGAGGGACTACCTGACAGATACGCAGTATTTT. This encodes CASSPRDYLTDTQYF. The whole variable domain, remainder taken from reference TRBV5-1 and TRBJ2-3, is KAGVTQTPRYLIKTRGQQVTLSCSPISGHRSVSWYQQTPGQGLQFLFEYFSETQRNKGNFPGRFSGRQFSNSRSEMNVSTLELGDSALYLCASSPRDYLTDTQYFGPGTRLTVL.

The V and J genes are TRBV2 and TRBJ2-7; 14 bases fit TRBD2. CDR1 is SNHLY and CDR2 is FYNNEI in the germline V gene. Trimming at V came to 6 bases and at J to 4 bases, leaving 5 bases not matched to a gene. This CDR3 is 15 amino acids long. CDR3 sequence: CASSEGLAGAYEQYF. CDR3 in DNA: TGTGCCAGCAGCGAGGGACTAGCGGGAGCATACGAGCAGTACTTC. The complete variable domain, with remaining parts taken from reference TRBV2 and TRBJ2-7, reads EPEVTQTPSHQVTQMGQEVILRCVPISNHLYFYWYRQILGQKVEFLVSFYNNEISEKSEIFDDQFSVERPDGSNFTLKIRSTKLEDSAMYFCASSEGLAGAYEQYFGPGTRLTVT.

The genes are TRBV5-1 and TRBJ1-5; 10 positions match TRBD1. The J segment lost 5 bases and the V segment lost 1 base, leaving 3 bases of the junction unmatched. The V gene's germline CDR1 is SGHRS and CDR2 YFSETQ. There are 15 residues in the CDR3. The CDR3 loop is CASSLQGTGDQPQHF. For the CDR3, the DNA is TGCGCCAGCAGCTTGCAAGGGACAGGGGATCAGCCCCAGCATTTT.

V gene TRBV7-8 combines with J gene TRBJ2-5; tentatively, D is TRBD2 (5 bases). Germline-derived CDR1 and CDR2 are SGHVS and FQNEAQ. The CDR3 loop spans 13 amino acids. Trimming took 11 bases from V and 5 from J, leaving 18 bases between them. The CDR3 sequence is CACRRSEGETQYF. The CDR3 DNA is TGTGCCTGCCGGCGGAGCGAGGGCGAGACCCAGTACTTC.

The chain combines TRBV10-3 with TRBJ2-3, with TRBD2 matching over 10 bases. The V gene's germline CDR1 is ENHRY and CDR2 SYGVKD. The CDR3 extends over 13 amino acids. V was pared by 11 bases and J by 1 base, with 3 bases of the junction left unmatched. For the CDR3, the DNA is TGTGCCTTCGGACTAGCGGGCACAGATACGCAGTATTTT. This gives the protein CAFGLAGTDTQYF.

The V gene is TRBV27, the J gene TRBJ2-5; 13 bases are shared with TRBD2. Germline trimming cut 8 bases from V and 6 bases from J; bases unmatched to any gene: 9. CDR3 length: 15 amino acids. CDR1 is MNHEY and CDR2 is SMNVEV in the germline V gene (reference sequence). CDR3 amino acids: CASGPLAGGQQTQYF. The DNA for the CDR3 is TGTGCCAGCGGACCACTAGCGGGAGGGCAACAGACCCAGTACTTC.